This T cell receptor (beta chain) was sequenced in a study of shared clonotypes between healthy human individuals. For the study at large: Each donor's CD4 naive and CD4 memory cells filled three plates apiece, CD8 naive two, and CD8 memory one. Overall study results and limits: Naive subsets generally exceeded memory subsets in estimated richness. Among a handful of donors, roughly 5% of naive CD4 clonotypes were found in common.

Sequencing was performed with immunoSEQ multiplex PCR; in TCRdb, only in-frame clones are kept and a portion is missing. This table holds around 1.1 million clones, 60% to 85% found once. About this clone itself: Its antigen remains unknown.

Germline loops: CDR1 MNHNS, CDR2 SASEGT. Trimming took 6 bases from V and 4 from J, leaving 9 bases between them. CDR3 length: 12 amino acids. All donors qualified as healthy HIV-negative adults and had experienced no recent acute infections or vaccinations. Input material: memory CD4+ T cells from PBMCs. The subset: CD45RA-negative fraction. The rearrangement uses TRBV6-1 and TRBJ1-2; D gene uncertain. The receptor comes from a man aged 18 to 30 in good health. Some clones in this sample may be carry-over from other donors' samples. The DNA for the CDR3 is TGTGCCAGCAGCCCCGGGATCTATGGCTACACCTTC. Its protein product is CASSPGIYGYTF.